This TCR beta chain was profiled in a study of a mutant IDH1 vaccine in newly diagnosed glioma. Study-wide context: It was at week 35 that visit V12 occurred, and at week 47 that visit V13 did.

Repertoires were generated with immunoSEQ multiplex PCR, while TCRdb's copy carries only in-frame clones and drops some. The sample comprises around 53,000 clones, approximately 88% of which are singletons, and 3.5% to 4.5% rests with the top ten. Stated time point: week 47, end of study. Each vaccine dose was 300 ug of mutant IDH1 20-mer peptide, with topical imiquimod. As regards this clone: Its antigen remains unknown.

This CDR3 spans 12 amino acids. From germline, CDR1 is SGHDT and CDR2 YYEEEE. Trimming took off 6 bases at V and 4 bases at J, with 7 bases between the two ends. This receptor was identified in a woman in her twenties or thirties with glioma. Some clones in this sample may be carry-over from other donors' samples. The V call is TRBV5-6, the J call TRBJ2-2; unclear D gene. The sequencing here drew on PBMCs, taken from a glioma patient whose treatment included an IDH1 peptide vaccine. CDR3 in amino acids: CASMARTGELFF. As DNA, the CDR3 is TGTGCCAGCATGGCCCGCACCGGGGAGCTGTTTTTT.